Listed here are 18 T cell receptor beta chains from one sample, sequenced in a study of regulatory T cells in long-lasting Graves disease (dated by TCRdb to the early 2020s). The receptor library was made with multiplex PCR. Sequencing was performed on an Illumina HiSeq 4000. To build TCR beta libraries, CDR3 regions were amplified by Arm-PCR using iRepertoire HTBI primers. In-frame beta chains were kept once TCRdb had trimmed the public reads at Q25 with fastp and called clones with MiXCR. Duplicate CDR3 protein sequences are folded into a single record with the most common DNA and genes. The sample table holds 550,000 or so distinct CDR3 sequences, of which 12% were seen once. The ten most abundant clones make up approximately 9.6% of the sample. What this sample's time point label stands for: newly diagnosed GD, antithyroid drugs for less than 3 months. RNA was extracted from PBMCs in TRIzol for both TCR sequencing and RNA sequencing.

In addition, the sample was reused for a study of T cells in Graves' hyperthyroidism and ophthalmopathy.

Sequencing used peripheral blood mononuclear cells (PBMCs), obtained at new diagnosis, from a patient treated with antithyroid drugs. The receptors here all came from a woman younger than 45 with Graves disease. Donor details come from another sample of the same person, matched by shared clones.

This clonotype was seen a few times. The CDR3 DNA is TGTGCCATCAGTGAGACCTCCTATGGCTACACCTTC. It translates to CAISETSYGYTF. The chain has TRBV10-3 and TRBJ1-2; the D is unclear. Germline values: CDR1 ENHRY, CDR2 SYGVKD. CDR3 length: 12 residues. The V end lost 2 bases, the J end lost 4 bases, and 5 bases lay between the germline ends.

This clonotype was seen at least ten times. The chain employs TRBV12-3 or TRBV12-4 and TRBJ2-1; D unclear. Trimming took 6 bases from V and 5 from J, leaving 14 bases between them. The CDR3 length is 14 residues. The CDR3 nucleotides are TGTGCCAGCAGCTTCGGCAGCAACCACAATGAGCAGTTCTTC. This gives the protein CASSFGSNHNEQFF.

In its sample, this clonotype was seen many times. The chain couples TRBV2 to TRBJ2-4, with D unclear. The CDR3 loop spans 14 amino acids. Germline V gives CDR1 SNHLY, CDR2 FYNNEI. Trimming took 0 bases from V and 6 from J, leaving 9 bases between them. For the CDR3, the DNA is TGTGCCAGCAGTGAAGCTGGGCTGCCAAACATTCAGTACTTC. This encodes CASSEAGLPNIQYF.

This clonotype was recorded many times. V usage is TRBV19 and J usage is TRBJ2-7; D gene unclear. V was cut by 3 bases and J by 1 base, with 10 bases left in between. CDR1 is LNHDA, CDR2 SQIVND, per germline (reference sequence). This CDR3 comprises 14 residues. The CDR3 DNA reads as TGTGCCAGTAGTATCGAGACAACTTCCTACGAGCAGTACTTC. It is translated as CASSIETTSYEQYF.

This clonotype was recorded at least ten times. CDR3 coding DNA: TGTGCCAGCAGCTTATCGGCCTACGAGCAGTACTTC. This gives the protein CASSLSAYEQYF. This chain uses TRBV7-8 with TRBJ2-7; D uncertain. V lost 2 bases and J lost 2, with 4 bases in between. This CDR3 spans 12 amino acids. In germline, CDR1 is SGHVS, CDR2 FQNEAQ.

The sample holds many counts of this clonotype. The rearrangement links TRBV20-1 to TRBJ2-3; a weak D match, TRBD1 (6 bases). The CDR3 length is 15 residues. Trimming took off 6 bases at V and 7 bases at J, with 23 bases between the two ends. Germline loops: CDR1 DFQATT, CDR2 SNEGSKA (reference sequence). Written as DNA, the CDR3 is TGCAGTGCGTCCTCGGACCTCCGAAGGGGGAATACGCAGTATTTT. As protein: CSASSDLRRGNTQYF.

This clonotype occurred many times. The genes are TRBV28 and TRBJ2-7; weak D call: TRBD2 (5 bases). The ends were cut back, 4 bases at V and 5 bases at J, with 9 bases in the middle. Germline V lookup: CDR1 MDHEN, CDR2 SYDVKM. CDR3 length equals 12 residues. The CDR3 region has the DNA TGTGCCAGCAGTTCGATCGGGGACGAGCAGTACTTC. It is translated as CASSSIGDEQYF.

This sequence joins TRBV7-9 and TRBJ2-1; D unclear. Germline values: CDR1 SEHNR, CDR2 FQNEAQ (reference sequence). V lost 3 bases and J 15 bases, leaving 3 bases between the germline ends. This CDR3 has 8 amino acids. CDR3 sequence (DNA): TGTGCCAGCAGCTTCGGGTTCTTC. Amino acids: CASSFGFF.

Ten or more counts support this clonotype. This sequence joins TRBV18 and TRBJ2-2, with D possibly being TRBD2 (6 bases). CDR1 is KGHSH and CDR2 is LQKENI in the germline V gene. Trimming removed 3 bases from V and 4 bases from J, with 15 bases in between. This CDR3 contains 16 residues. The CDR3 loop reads CASSPRLADTTGELFF. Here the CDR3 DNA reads TGTGCCAGCTCACCCAGATTAGCGGACACCACCGGGGAGCTGTTTTTT. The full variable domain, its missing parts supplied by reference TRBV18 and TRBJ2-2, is NAGVMQNPRHLVRRRGQEARLRCSPMKGHSHVYWYRQLPEEGLKFMVYLQKENIIDESGMPKERFSAEFPKEGPSILRIQQVVRGDSAAYFCASSPRLADTTGELFFGEGSRLTVL.

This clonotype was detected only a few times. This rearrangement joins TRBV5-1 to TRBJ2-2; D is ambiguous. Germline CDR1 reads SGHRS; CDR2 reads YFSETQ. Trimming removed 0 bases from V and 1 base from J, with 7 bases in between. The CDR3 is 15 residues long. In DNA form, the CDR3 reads TGCGCCAGCAGCTTGGGGCCTGGGAACACCGGGGAGCTGTTTTTT. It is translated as CASSLGPGNTGELFF.

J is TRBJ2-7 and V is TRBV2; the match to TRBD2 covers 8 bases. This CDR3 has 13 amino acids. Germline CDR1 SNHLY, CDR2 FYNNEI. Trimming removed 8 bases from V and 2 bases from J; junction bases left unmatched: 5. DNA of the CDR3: TGTGCCAGCGGGTCCGGGAGGGCCTACGAGCAGTACTTC. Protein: CASGSGRAYEQYF.

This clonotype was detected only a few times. The CDR3 region is CASSIRGEGEQFF. In DNA, the CDR3 is TGTGCCAGTAGTATAAGGGGGGAGGGTGAGCAGTTCTTC. The rearrangement uses TRBV19 and TRBJ2-1; TRBD2 might be the D (7 bases). Germline loops: CDR1 LNHDA, CDR2 SQIVND (reference sequence). The length of the CDR3 is 13 residues. Trimming left V 2 bases short and J 9 bases short, with 11 bases between.

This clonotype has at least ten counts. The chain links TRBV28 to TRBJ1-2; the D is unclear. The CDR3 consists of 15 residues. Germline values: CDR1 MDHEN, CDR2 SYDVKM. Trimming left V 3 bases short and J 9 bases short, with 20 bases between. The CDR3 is CASSFPSRRRASYTF. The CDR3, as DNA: TGTGCCAGCAGTTTCCCATCCCGCAGACGGGCCAGCTACACCTTC.

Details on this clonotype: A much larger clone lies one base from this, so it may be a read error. This CDR3 is CASSHWDSANEQYF. The CDR3 bases are TGTGCCAGCAGCCATTGGGACAGTGCCAACGAGCAGTACTTC. The chain couples TRBV5-5 to TRBJ2-7, with 7 bases aligning to TRBD1. The CDR3 is 14 amino acids. V shed 4 bases and J 5 bases; nucleotides not matched to a gene: 9. CDR1 is SGHKS and CDR2 is YYEKEE in the germline V gene (reference sequence).

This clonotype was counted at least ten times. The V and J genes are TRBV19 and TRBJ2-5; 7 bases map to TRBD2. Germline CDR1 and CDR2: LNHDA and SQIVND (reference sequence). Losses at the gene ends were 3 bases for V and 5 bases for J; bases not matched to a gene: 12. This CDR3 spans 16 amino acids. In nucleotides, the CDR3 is TGTGCCAGTAGTATGCCCCCATGGGGGGGAGTGGAGACCCAGTACTTC. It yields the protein CASSMPPWGGVETQYF.

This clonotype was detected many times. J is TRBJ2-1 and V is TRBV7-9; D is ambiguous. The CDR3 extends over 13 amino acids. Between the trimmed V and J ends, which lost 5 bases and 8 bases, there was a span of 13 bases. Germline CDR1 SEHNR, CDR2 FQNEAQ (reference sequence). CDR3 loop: CASSPIVRDEQFF. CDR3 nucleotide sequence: TGTGCCAGCAGCCCGATTGTAAGGGATGAGCAGTTCTTC.

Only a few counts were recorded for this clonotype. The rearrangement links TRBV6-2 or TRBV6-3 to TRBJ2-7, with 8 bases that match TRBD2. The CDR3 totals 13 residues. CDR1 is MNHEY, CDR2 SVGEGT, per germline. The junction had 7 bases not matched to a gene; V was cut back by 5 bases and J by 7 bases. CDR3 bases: TGTGCCAGCAGTACCCCCCCGGGAGGGGAGCAGTACTTC. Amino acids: CASSTPPGGEQYF.

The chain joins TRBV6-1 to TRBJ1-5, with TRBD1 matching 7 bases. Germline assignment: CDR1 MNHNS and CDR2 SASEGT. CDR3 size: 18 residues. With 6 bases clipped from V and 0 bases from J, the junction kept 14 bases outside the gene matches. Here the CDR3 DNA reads TGTGCCAGCAGCGGAACCCAGGGGGGGGGCTTTAGCAATCAGCCCCAGCATTTT. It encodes CASSGTQGGGFSNQPQHF.